Listed below are T cell receptor beta chains from one sample, sequenced in a study of cytomegalovirus exposure and HLA in healthy donors. Profiling relied on immunoSEQ multiplex PCR, and the TCRdb table lists in-frame clones only, not all of them. The data show a few hundred thousand clones, 75% seen once. Input material: PBMCs. The receptor set was obtained from a woman aged 30 to 39 in good health and CMV-seronegative. Both conserved end residues are part of each CDR3. A D gene is named only where the DNA matches it firmly. Rows may omit the clone size; those that give it use once, few, many or a size class.

clone_size	d_call	j_call	v_call	cdr3_aa	cdr3_nt
NA	NA	TRBJ1-3	TRBV27	CASASQVGNTIYF	TGTGCCAGCGCGTCCCAGGTTGGAAACACCATATATTTT
NA	NA	TRBJ2-3	TRBV7-3	CASSPSGPDTQYF	TGTGCCAGCAGTCCTAGTGGCCCAGATACGCAGTATTTT
NA	TRBD1	TRBJ2-1	TRBV5-1	CASSRGQGDNDEQFF	TGCGCCAGCAGCAGGGGACAGGGGGACAACGATGAGCAGTTCTTC
few	NA	TRBJ1-2	TRBV29-1	CSVEETAKNYGYTF	TGCAGCGTTGAAGAAACAGCCAAAAACTATGGCTACACCTTC
NA	TRBD2	TRBJ2-1	TRBV7-3	CASSFTSGSYNEQFF	TGTGCCAGCAGCTTTACTAGCGGCTCCTACAATGAGCAGTTCTTC
once	NA	TRBJ2-3	TRBV10-1	CATSENLGLTASTDTQYF	TGCGCCACCAGTGAGAATTTGGGGCTTACTGCTAGCACAGATACGCAGTATTTT
NA	TRBD1	TRBJ1-2	TRBV5-8	CASSFGRDSYYGYTF	TGTGCCAGCAGCTTTGGAAGGGACAGTTACTATGGCTACACCTTC
NA	NA	TRBJ1-1	TRBV7-9	CASSGGKNTEAFF	TGTGCCAGCAGTGGAGGCAAGAACACTGAAGCTTTCTTT
NA	NA	TRBJ1-1	TRBV1	CTSSQDSPGGGTEAFF	TGCACCAGCAGCCAAGATTCGCCCGGGGGGGGCACTGAAGCTTTCTTT
NA	TRBD1	TRBJ1-5	TRBV6-6	CASSYRQGDQPQHF	TGTGCCAGCAGTTACCGACAGGGAGATCAGCCCCAGCATTTT
NA	TRBD1	TRBJ1-2	TRBV6-5	CASSYRQGSYGYTF	TGTGCCAGCAGTTACCGACAGGGCTCCTATGGCTACACCTTC
NA	NA	TRBJ2-7	TRBV6-5	CASSYGREMPYEQYF	TGTGCCAGCAGTTACGGCCGGGAAATGCCCTACGAGCAGTACTTC
NA	TRBD2	TRBJ2-2	TRBV7-6	CASSLVGLAGGGELFF	TGTGCCAGCAGCTTAGTCGGCCTAGCGGGGGGCGGGGAGCTGTTTTTT
NA	TRBD1	TRBJ2-7	TRBV6-6	CASSVPGTGGDEQYF	TGTGCCAGCAGCGTCCCCGGGACAGGGGGCGACGAGCAGTACTTC
NA	NA	TRBJ1-3	TRBV6-6	CASRGPAGNTIYF	TGTGCCAGCAGGGGGCCGGCTGGAAACACCATATATTTT
NA	TRBD1	TRBJ2-7	TRBV2	CASRWGQGYTYEQYF	TGTGCCAGCAGATGGGGACAGGGGTACACCTACGAGCAGTACTTC
NA	NA	TRBJ2-5	TRBV30	CAWSVLDPQETQYF	TGTGCCTGGAGTGTACTAGACCCACAAGAGACCCAGTACTTC
NA	NA	TRBJ1-1	TRBV6-1	CASTLNGNTEAFF	TGTGCCAGCACCCTAAACGGGAACACTGAAGCTTTCTTT
NA	TRBD2	TRBJ2-1	TRBV9	CASSVGGGGADNEQFF	TGTGCCAGCAGCGTCGGTGGCGGGGGGGCAGACAATGAGCAGTTCTTC
NA	TRBD1	TRBJ1-1	TRBV13	CASSLVDRQDTEAFF	TGTGCCAGCAGCTTAGTGGACAGGCAAGACACTGAAGCTTTCTTT
NA	NA	TRBJ1-1	TRBV12-5	CASGLVPGTEAFF	TGTGCTAGTGGTTTGGTCCCGGGCACTGAAGCTTTCTTT
once	TRBD1	TRBJ1-1	TRBV13	CASSSGQGNTEAFF	TGTGCCAGCAGCTCGGGACAGGGGAACACTGAAGCTTTCTTT
NA	TRBD2	TRBJ2-7	TRBV2	CASSEPAGGEWENEQYF	TGTGCCAGCAGTGAACCTGCCGGGGGGGAGTGGGAGAACGAGCAGTACTTC
NA	NA	TRBJ1-3	TRBV30	CAWSYPPQGAGNTIYF	TGTGCCTGGAGTTACCCCCCACAGGGAGCTGGAAACACCATATATTTT